The clone carrying this TCR beta chain has at least ten counts. The target antigen is unknown. The entry originates in a study of CD8 T cells in ankylosing spondylitis. Regarding the study as a whole: Seemingly distinctive of ankylosing spondylitis blood was a TCR beta motif formed by eight highly homologous variants.

The CDR3 is made up of 15 amino acids. Looked up from germline, CDR1 is SGHRS and CDR2 is YFSETQ. Trimming took off 4 bases at V and 0 bases at J, with 13 bases between the two ends. TCRdb re-called the 5' RACE reads through MiXCR, storing one row per CDR3 protein. The repertoire has roughly 120,000 distinct CDR3 sequences, roughly 7.3% of them found once; the top ten carry 9% to 15%. The sequenced material came from blood, either unsorted or a sorted T cell fraction (not recorded which). This receptor was taken from a male donor with ankylosing spondylitis or in good health (not recorded which). V gene TRBV5-1 combines with J gene TRBJ1-1; tentative D call: TRBD1 (5 bases). The CDR3 is CASSPGGGVNTEAFF. The CDR3 region has the DNA TGCGCCAGCAGCCCTGGTGGAGGGGTGAACACTGAAGCTTTCTTT.